These 17 T cell receptor beta chains came from one sample sequenced in a study of blood T cell repertoires in COVID-19. Sequencing used immunoSEQ multiplex PCR; TCRdb keeps in-frame clones, though not all of them. The data contain about 230,000 clones, 65% to 90% of them singletons. The specimen sequenced was PBMCs or T cells enriched from blood (not recorded which). The receptors derive from a man in his late teens or twenties who had recovered from COVID-19.

CDR3 DNA: TGTGCCATCAGTGAGACGACTAGCGCGTCTGGGGCCAACGTCCTGACTTTC. It codes for CAISETTSASGANVLTF. This rearrangement joins TRBV10-3 to TRBJ2-6, with 8 bases that match TRBD2. The CDR3 has 17 amino acids. Germline values: CDR1 ENHRY, CDR2 SYGVKD. Losses at the gene ends were 2 bases for V and 1 base for J; bases not matched to a gene: 4.

This chain uses TRBV7-9 with TRBJ1-2; D gene uncertain. CDR3 length equals 12 residues. In germline, CDR1 is SEHNR, CDR2 FQNEAQ (reference sequence). The V gene lost 3 bases and the J gene lost 5 bases, with 7 bases spanning the gap. The CDR3 DNA follows: TGTGCCAGCAGCTTCGGCGGGTATGGCTACACCTTC. Protein product: CASSFGGYGYTF.

In DNA, the CDR3 is TGCGCCAGCAGCCAAGAACTAGGGTCCTACAATGAGCAGTTCTTC. Translated, it gives CASSQELGSYNEQFF. This sequence joins TRBV4-1 and TRBJ2-1, with a weak D call TRBD2 (5 bases). The V and J ends lost 0 bases and 1 base respectively, with 7 bases between them. The CDR3 runs 15 residues. Germline values: CDR1 MGHRA, CDR2 YSYEKL.

In this sample, this clone turned up once. The chain has TRBV12-5 and TRBJ1-6, with TRBD1 as a possible D gene (5 bases). With 0 bases removed from V and 7 bases from J, the gap between germline ends came to 10 bases. CDR1 is LGHNT, CDR2 FRNRAP, per germline. The CDR3 has 15 amino acids. The CDR3 coding sequence is TGTGCTAGTGGTTTGGTGCAGGGCTCGAATTCACCCCTCCACTTT. This translates into CASGLVQGSNSPLHF.

The rearrangement links TRBV6-1 to TRBJ1-1; TRBD1 agrees at 8 bases. Germline V lookup: CDR1 MNHNS, CDR2 SASEGT. Trimming removed 3 bases from V and 4 bases from J; junction bases left unmatched: 1. The CDR3 loop spans 13 amino acids. The DNA of the CDR3 is TGTGCCAGCAGTGACAGGGGGCTCACTGAAGCTTTCTTT. This translates into CASSDRGLTEAFF.

This clone was detected only once. The chain combines TRBV7-8 with TRBJ1-1; 8 bases match TRBD1. Germline-derived CDR1 and CDR2 are SGHVS and FQNEAQ. The trim removed 4 bases at V and 5 bases at J, leaving 6 bases unmatched. The CDR3 totals 14 residues. The CDR3 region is CASSWDRLGTEAFF. As DNA, the CDR3 is TGTGCCAGCAGCTGGGACAGGTTGGGAACTGAAGCTTTCTTT. Full variable domain (remainder filled in from reference TRBV7-8 and TRBJ1-1): GAGVSQSPRYKVAKRGQDVALRCDPISGHVSLFWYQQALGQGPEFLTYFQNEAQLDKSGLPSDRFFAERPEGSVSTLKIQRTQQEDSAVYLCASSWDRLGTEAFFGQGTRLTVV.

This chain uses TRBV5-1 with TRBJ2-1; 7 bases fit TRBD1. The V and J ends lost 4 bases and 2 bases, in that order; junction bases with no gene match: 6. The CDR3 has 15 residues. Germline V gene data show CDR1 as SGHRS and CDR2 as YFSETQ. The CDR3 reads CASSTGQAPYNEQFF. The DNA of the CDR3 is TGCGCCAGCAGCACCGGACAGGCTCCCTACAATGAGCAGTTCTTC.

The chain joins TRBV4-2 to TRBJ1-4, with 12 bases aligning to TRBD1. The CDR3 consists of 17 residues. CDR1 and CDR2 (germline): LGHNA, YNFKEQ. J was trimmed by 7 bases and V by 0 bases; bases with no gene match: 6. CDR3 protein: CASSQEPGQGAGEKLFF. CDR3 in DNA: TGTGCCAGCAGCCAAGAACCGGGACAGGGGGCAGGTGAAAAACTGTTTTTT.

The chain carries TRBV4-2 and TRBJ2-5, with 12 bases lining up with TRBD2. Germline V gene lookup returns CDR1 LGHNA and CDR2 YNFKEQ. After removal of 0 bases from V and 1 base from J, the junction contained 6 bases not matched to a gene. This CDR3 is 18 amino acids long. Here the CDR3 reads CASSQDLAGGPFQETQYF. In DNA form, the CDR3 reads TGTGCCAGCAGCCAAGATCTAGCGGGGGGGCCCTTCCAAGAGACCCAGTACTTC.

A remark on this clone: The likely explanation is a read error, given a far larger clone one base away. The chain is built from TRBV7-9 and TRBJ2-2; 8 bases are shared with TRBD1. The CDR3 runs to 16 residues. From germline, CDR1 is SEHNR and CDR2 FQNEAQ (reference sequence). After removal of 4 bases from V and 1 base from J, the junction contained 5 bases not matched to a gene. The CDR3 region has the DNA TGTGCCAGCAGCTACTCCGGGACAGGGAACACCGGGGAGCTGTTTTTT. Its translation is CASSYSGTGNTGELFF.

This chain's CDR3 is CASSFWGGTYEQYF. DNA of the CDR3: TGTGCCAGCAGCTTCTGGGGGGGAACCTACGAGCAGTACTTC. The chain combines TRBV5-4 with TRBJ2-7; 7 bases match TRBD2. The trim removed 2 bases at V and 2 bases at J, leaving 4 bases unmatched. The CDR3 length is 14 residues. CDR1 is SGHNT, CDR2 YYREEE, per germline (reference sequence). The full variable domain, rest sourced from reference TRBV5-4 and TRBJ2-7, is ETGVTQSPTHLIKTRGQQVTLRCSSQSGHNTVSWYQQALGQGPQFIFQYYREEENGRGNFPPRFSGLQFPNYSSELNVNALELDDSALYLCASSFWGGTYEQYFGPGTRLTVT.

V and J are TRBV4-1 and TRBJ2-7; TRBD1 aligns across 8 bases. V was clipped by 1 base and J by 5 bases; unmatched bases: 4. The V gene's germline CDR1 is MGHRA and CDR2 YSYEKL. The CDR3 extends over 14 amino acids. CDR3 loop: CASSQVTGGNEQYF. CDR3 in DNA: TGCGCCAGCAGCCAAGTAACAGGGGGAAACGAGCAGTACTTC.

V usage is TRBV5-6 and J usage is TRBJ1-2; no clear D. The CDR3 has 13 amino acids. The V end lost 0 bases, the J end lost 3 bases, and 6 bases lay between the germline ends. The germline gives CDR1 SGHDT, CDR2 YYEEEE. In DNA, the CDR3 is TGTGCCAGCAGCTTGGGGGCCGACTATGGCTACACCTTC. Its translation is CASSLGADYGYTF.

J is TRBJ2-1 and V is TRBV7-6; D is uncertain. Trimming stripped 5 bases from V and 0 bases from J, with 11 bases between. There are 15 residues in the CDR3. CDR1 and CDR2 from the germline V gene are SGHVS and FNYEAQ. CDR3 nucleotides: TGTGCCAGCAGCGCCCAGGATAGCTCCTACAATGAGCAGTTCTTC. Its protein product is CASSAQDSSYNEQFF. The variable domain in full, completed from reference TRBV7-6 and TRBJ2-1, reads GAGVSQSPRYKVTKRGQDVALRCDPISGHVSLYWYRQALGQGPEFLTYFNYEAQQDKSGLPNDRFSAERPEGSISTLTIQRTEQRDSAMYRCASSAQDSSYNEQFFGPGTRLTVL.

This sequence joins TRBV20-1 and TRBJ2-3; 8 bases align to TRBD2. The CDR3 sequence is 14 residues long. J lost 3 bases, V lost 3 bases, and 5 bases had no gene match. Germline V lookup: CDR1 DFQATT, CDR2 SNEGSKA (reference sequence). The CDR3 is CSASRASGTDTQYF. CDR3 sequence (DNA): TGCAGTGCTAGTAGGGCTAGCGGGACAGATACGCAGTATTTT.

The count of this clone is one. This chain links TRBV2 with TRBJ1-1; 10 bases line up with TRBD1. The junction had 5 bases not matched to a gene; V was cut back by 8 bases and J by 2 bases. Germline V lookup: CDR1 SNHLY, CDR2 FYNNEI. CDR3 length: 14 residues. As DNA, the CDR3 is TGTGCCAGCGACAGGGGGCCCCTAAACACTGAAGCTTTCTTT. Protein sequence: CASDRGPLNTEAFF.

This sequence joins TRBV19 and TRBJ1-5, with a tentative D call TRBD1 (5 bases). Germline CDR1 and CDR2: LNHDA and SQIVND (reference sequence). The CDR3 spans 15 residues. Trimming shortened V by 7 bases and J by 6 bases, and 19 bases separated the two germline ends. The DNA for the CDR3 is TGTGCCAGTACTTGGCAGGGTAATTTACCTCAGCCCCAGCATTTT. This codes for CASTWQGNLPQPQHF.